A single sample is the source of the 20 T cell receptor beta chains below, sequenced in a study of blood T cell repertoires in COVID-19 (TCRdb year 2020). Library prep was done by the immunoSEQ multiplex PCR assay. The source is immuneACCESS, and TCRdb retained only in-frame sequences with V and J called. Part of the clones is not carried over; for the studies checked, unresolved V genes explain less than half of this, and the remainder is unexplained. The sample contains 70,000 or so clones, about 87% of them found a single time. Approximately 6.3% of the sample lies in the top ten. Specimen: peripheral blood. All receptors derive from a woman of 80 years or more with active COVID-19.

This chain links TRBV7-3 with TRBJ1-1; D remains unclear. V lost 2 bases to trimming and J lost 3 bases, with 7 bases between them. Germline loops: CDR1 SGHTA, CDR2 FQGTGA. CDR3 length: 13 amino acids. The CDR3 DNA is TGTGCCAGCAGCTTACTATCGTACACTGAAGCTTTCTTT. Its translation: CASSLLSYTEAFF.

The chain links TRBV19 to TRBJ2-1; a weak D match, TRBD2 (6 bases). This CDR3 is built from 17 residues. With 2 bases removed from V and 6 bases from J, the gap between germline ends came to 20 bases. CDR1 is LNHDA and CDR2 is SQIVND in the germline V gene (reference sequence). The CDR3 DNA is TGTGCCAGTAGTATATTACCGACGGGAGAAATCTTCAATGAGCAGTTCTTC. It codes for CASSILPTGEIFNEQFF.

The V and J genes are TRBV6-7 and TRBJ1-5; 7 bases fit TRBD1. TRBV6-7 is placed among ORFs of uncertain function. V was clipped by 10 bases and J by 2 bases; unmatched bases: 8. The CDR3 has 14 residues. CDR3: CATTDRMGNQPQHF. The CDR3 DNA reads TGTGCCACGACGGACAGGATGGGCAATCAGCCCCAGCATTTT.

The gene calls are TRBV7-2 and TRBJ2-7, with 8 bases that match TRBD2. After removal of 8 bases from V and 0 bases from J, the junction contained 15 bases not matched to a gene. CDR3 size: 17 residues. CDR1 is SGHTA, CDR2 FQGNSA, per germline. The CDR3 sequence: CASGTPVREADSYEQYF. CDR3 coding DNA: TGTGCCAGCGGTACCCCTGTGCGGGAGGCCGACTCCTACGAGCAGTACTTC.

V is TRBV21-1 and J is TRBJ2-2; the D call of TRBD2 is as the table states it, not checked on the DNA. TRBV21-1 is termed a pseudogene. The CDR3 runs 17 residues. CDR3 amino acids: CASSPSVGRVLHRGAVF. The CDR3 coding sequence is TGTGCCAGCAGCCCCTCAGTGGGGAGGGTTTTACACCGGGGAGCTGTTTTT.

The V call is TRBV19, the J call TRBJ2-1; 13 bases align to TRBD2. Germline assignment: CDR1 LNHDA and CDR2 SQIVND (reference sequence). The CDR3 spans 15 residues. V lost 6 bases and J lost 4; bases outside the gene matches: 3. The CDR3 is CASSPTSGGYNEQFF. For the CDR3, the DNA is TGTGCCAGTAGCCCGACTAGCGGGGGGTACAATGAGCAGTTCTTC.

The V and J genes are TRBV19 and TRBJ1-5; maybe TRBD1 (6 bases). The CDR3 sequence is 17 residues long. Germline V gives CDR1 LNHDA, CDR2 SQIVND (reference sequence). Trimming shortened V by 9 bases and J by 0 bases, and 21 bases separated the two germline ends. The CDR3 bases are TGTGCCAGCCGAAATTTGGGAGGGGGGGCTAGCAATCAGCCCCAGCATTTT. It yields the protein CASRNLGGGASNQPQHF. Using reference TRBV19 and TRBJ1-5 for the parts outside the CDR3, the full variable domain is DGGITQSPKYLFRKEGQNVTLSCEQNLNHDAMYWYRQDPGQGLRLIYYSQIVNDFQKGDIAEGYSVSREKKESFPLTVTSAQKNPTAFYLCASRNLGGGASNQPQHFGDGTRLSIL.

This chain uses TRBV12-3 or TRBV12-4 with TRBJ1-1, with TRBD1 matching over 8 bases. The trim removed 5 bases at V and 5 bases at J, leaving 4 bases unmatched. This CDR3 comprises 13 residues. The CDR3 DNA sequence: TGTGCCAGCAGTCAGGGGGCCTGGACTGAAGCTTTCTTT. Encoded protein: CASSQGAWTEAFF.

This chain connects TRBV7-2 to TRBJ1-6; the D gene is possibly TRBD1 (5 bases). This CDR3 contains 15 residues. The germline CDR1 and CDR2 sequences are SGHTA and FQGNSA. Deletions cut 3 bases from V and 9 bases from J, with 15 bases between. CDR3 in DNA: TGTGCCAGCAGCTTCCAAGGGGTTGGCGGTTCACCCCTCCACTTT. Encoded protein: CASSFQGVGGSPLHF.

The V call is TRBV19, the J call TRBJ2-3, with 16 bases matching TRBD2. The CDR3 consists of 20 residues. V lost 0 bases and J lost 9; bases outside the gene matches: 15. The germline V gene has CDR1 LNHDA and CDR2 SQIVND (reference sequence). The CDR3 protein is CASSIDPPGTSGRARRTQYF. The CDR3 nucleotides are TGTGCCAGTAGTATAGATCCACCAGGGACTAGCGGGAGGGCCCGACGGACGCAGTATTTT.

J is TRBJ1-2 and V is TRBV12-3 or TRBV12-4; D is ambiguous. V gave up 5 bases and J gave up 2 bases, with 9 bases separating them. CDR3 length: 13 residues. CDR3 in DNA: TGTGCCAGCAGTAACACAGAGAACTATGGCTACACCTTC. Its protein product is CASSNTENYGYTF.

The chain couples TRBV27 to TRBJ1-2; the D gene is possibly TRBD1 (6 bases). The germline V and J ends were trimmed by 0 bases and 5 bases, with 13 bases remaining between them. The CDR3 has 15 amino acids. Germline CDR1 is MNHEY and CDR2 is SMNVEV (reference sequence). The CDR3 is CASSLSLGARYGYTF. The CDR3 nucleotides are TGTGCCAGCAGTTTATCGTTGGGGGCACGGTATGGCTACACCTTC.

The V and J genes are TRBV6-2 or TRBV6-3 and TRBJ2-7; 12 positions match TRBD2. CDR3 length: 14 residues. The V gene's germline CDR1 is MNHEY and CDR2 SVGEGT. The V and J ends lost 6 bases and 7 bases, in that order; junction bases with no gene match: 7. This chain's CDR3 is CASSLLAGGREQYF. The CDR3 DNA reads as TGTGCCAGCAGCCTACTAGCGGGAGGCAGGGAGCAGTACTTC.

V usage is TRBV7-2 and J usage is TRBJ2-3, with 13 bases identical to TRBD2. Germline V gives CDR1 SGHTA, CDR2 FQGNSA. The CDR3 length is 16 residues. V shed 3 bases and J 3 bases; nucleotides not matched to a gene: 3. CDR3 sequence: CASSFSTSGGTDTQYF. The CDR3 region has the DNA TGTGCCAGCAGCTTTTCGACTAGCGGGGGGACAGATACGCAGTATTTT. The full variable domain, with the rest looked up from reference TRBV7-2 and TRBJ2-3, is GAGVSQSPSNKVTEKGKDVELRCDPISGHTALYWYRQSLGQGLEFLIYFQGNSAPDKSGLPSDRFSAERTGGSVSTLTIQRTQQEDSAVYLCASSFSTSGGTDTQYFGPGTRLTVL.

The chain has TRBV20-1 and TRBJ2-3; 10 nucleotides agree with TRBD2. The CDR3 runs 15 residues. Looked up from germline, CDR1 is DFQATT and CDR2 is SNEGSKA (reference sequence). V dropped 5 bases and J dropped 5; count of bases not matched to a gene: 10. The CDR3: CSAGASSGRGDTQYF. CDR3 sequence (DNA): TGCAGTGCTGGTGCCTCTAGCGGGAGAGGAGATACGCAGTATTTT.

This chain connects TRBV5-8 to TRBJ2-1, with 10 bases matching TRBD2. The germline gives CDR1 SGHTS, CDR2 YDEGEE. J gave up 8 bases and V 4 bases, and 6 bases lay outside the gene matches. CDR3 length: 14 residues. CDR3 coding DNA: TGTGCCAGCAGCAAACCGGGACTAGCGTATGAGCAGTTCTTC. Amino acid sequence: CASSKPGLAYEQFF.

The chain joins TRBV24-1 to TRBJ2-5; 7 nucleotides line up with TRBD2. The CDR3 is 14 amino acids. The germline V gene encodes CDR1 KGHDR and CDR2 SFDVKD. Trimming at V came to 4 bases and at J to 4 bases, leaving 5 bases not matched to a gene. CDR3 in DNA: TGTGCCACCAGTGAACGGACGGGGGGAGAGACCCAGTACTTC. Translated: CATSERTGGETQYF.

The chain links TRBV4-2 to TRBJ1-6; 8 nucleotides match TRBD1. This CDR3 has 16 amino acids. The germline gives CDR1 LGHNA, CDR2 YNFKEQ. V shed 3 bases and J 5 bases; nucleotides not matched to a gene: 6. This CDR3 reads CASSHSGTGDNSPLHF. The CDR3 region has the DNA TGTGCCAGCAGCCATTCCGGGACAGGAGATAATTCACCCCTCCACTTT.

This clone has just one count. V is TRBV6-4 and J is TRBJ1-4; possibly TRBD1 for D (5 bases). Germline assignment: CDR1 MRHNA and CDR2 SNTAGT. With 0 bases removed from V and 8 bases from J, the gap between germline ends came to 13 bases. This CDR3 contains 15 residues. Written as DNA, the CDR3 is TGTGCCAGCAGTGACTCGACACGCGCAGGGGAAAAACTGTTTTTT. Its protein product is CASSDSTRAGEKLFF.

CDR3 loop: CSASSEGEQFF. The CDR3 DNA is TGCAGTGCTAGTTCGGAGGGTGAGCAGTTCTTC. The chain links TRBV20-1 to TRBJ2-1; weak D call: TRBD2 (6 bases). Germline CDR1 is DFQATT and CDR2 is SNEGSKA (reference sequence). The V and J ends lost 3 bases and 9 bases respectively, with 9 bases between them. CDR3 size: 11 residues.